This TCR beta chain was recovered during a study of glioma-infiltrating T cells. Study-level points and caveats: Gliomas, especially low-grade, showed above-expected tissue-blood divergence; non-neoplastic patients showed below.

On this clonotype: Its antigen is not identified. Here the CDR3 omits its conserved ending phenylalanine or tryptophan, so a read error is the likely source.

Using RNA template, CDR3s of TCR alpha and beta were amplified with iRepertoire arm-PCR. TCRdb reanalysed the multiplex PCR reads using MiXCR and keeps one entry per CDR3 protein. The data contain roughly 120,000 distinct CDR3 sequences, around 23% of them singletons. CDR1 and CDR2 (germline): MNHEY, SMNVEV (reference sequence). CDR3 length: 17 residues. The chain has TRBV27 and TRBJ2-7; 14 nucleotides align to TRBD2. The J call may be in error: the DNA end matches TRBJ2-5 better. The TCR sequence derives from a human donor with low-grade glioma or glioblastoma, undergoing nonglioma brain surgery, or in good health (not recorded which). Sequencing was done on a sample of glioma tissue, nonneoplastic brain tissue, or PBMCs (not recorded which). The CDR3 is CASSSPGLAGVTETQYL. The CDR3 DNA reads as TGTGCCAGCAGTTCCCCGGGACTAGCGGGAGTAACGGAGACCCAGTACTTG.